One and the same sample provided the 24 T cell receptor beta chains below, sequenced in a study of blood T cell repertoires in COVID-19. Clones were read by immunoSEQ multiplex PCR, and TCRdb kept only the in-frame ones, dropping some. The profile shows roughly 200,000 clones, about 87% of them singletons. Sequencing was done on a sample of peripheral blood. All receptors come from a man in his 60s who had recovered from COVID-19.

The J gene is TRBJ2-7, the V gene TRBV18; the match to TRBD2 covers 14 bases. The germline V gene has CDR1 KGHSH and CDR2 LQKENI. V lost 3 bases, J lost 7 bases, and 8 bases stayed unmatched. The CDR3 loop spans 16 amino acids. The CDR3 reads CASSPPRLAGGGEQYF. The DNA for the CDR3 is TGTGCCAGCTCACCCCCAAGACTAGCGGGAGGGGGAGAGCAGTACTTC.

This chain uses TRBV4-3 with TRBJ2-7, with 10 bases matching TRBD1. Germline V gives CDR1 LGHNA, CDR2 YSLEER. V shed 0 bases, J shed 3 bases, and the junction held 2 bases outside the gene matches. The CDR3 contains 15 residues. The CDR3, as DNA: TGCGCCAGCAGCCAAGAGACAGGGGGCTACTACGAGCAGTACTTC. Amino acids: CASSQETGGYYEQYF.

The CDR3 here is CASSRSGSETDTQYF. The CDR3 bases are TGTGCCAGCAGCCGGAGCGGGAGTGAGACAGATACGCAGTATTTT. The rearrangement joins TRBV28 to TRBJ2-3, with 8 bases lining up with TRBD2. Trimming cost V 6 bases and J 3 bases; bases outside gene matches: 8. This CDR3 has 15 residues. The germline CDR1 and CDR2 sequences are MDHEN and SYDVKM.

The chain links TRBV10-3 to TRBJ2-5; D not certain. Trimming pared 3 bases from V and 4 bases from J, leaving 3 bases between. Per germline, CDR1 ENHRY and CDR2 SYGVKD. The CDR3 consists of 11 residues. The CDR3 sequence: CAISDLETQYF. The CDR3 DNA follows: TGTGCCATCAGTGACTTAGAGACCCAGTACTTC.

The chain couples TRBV2 to TRBJ1-6; D uncertain. Trimming took off 1 base at V and 12 bases at J, with 13 bases between the two ends. There are 14 residues in the CDR3. CDR1 is SNHLY and CDR2 is FYNNEI in the germline V gene. CDR3 sequence: CASSEVRGGGPLHF. CDR3 DNA sequence: TGTGCCAGCAGTGAAGTGAGAGGCGGTGGACCCCTCCACTTT.

The table lists this clone with a few counts. The gene calls are TRBV6-6 and TRBJ1-5; 8 positions agree with TRBD1. V shed 7 bases and J 7 bases; nucleotides not matched to a gene: 6. Germline V gives CDR1 MNHNY, CDR2 SVGAGI (reference sequence). CDR3 length equals 13 residues. The CDR3 loop is CASMATGDQPQHF. CDR3 nucleotide sequence: TGTGCCAGCATGGCGACAGGGGACCAGCCCCAGCATTTT.

This rearrangement joins TRBV6-5 to TRBJ2-5; the D gene is possibly TRBD1 (6 bases). CDR3 size: 15 residues. CDR1 MNHEY and CDR2 SVGAGI come from the germline V gene. V was clipped by 6 bases and J by 1 base, with 15 bases between them. The CDR3 bases are TGTGCCAGCAGGCGTTCCGGGACACTCCAAGAGACCCAGTACTTC. It translates to CASRRSGTLQETQYF.

The V call is TRBV6-1, the J call TRBJ1-1, with 7 positions matching TRBD1. The CDR3 sequence is 13 residues long. CDR1 MNHNS and CDR2 SASEGT come from the germline V gene. Unmatched junction bases numbered 8, after V lost 3 bases and J lost 10 bases. The chain's CDR3 is CASSETLQGRAFF. As DNA, the CDR3 is TGTGCCAGCAGTGAGACCTTACAGGGGAGAGCTTTCTTT.

The chain links TRBV5-4 to TRBJ2-1; D unresolved. CDR1 and CDR2 from the germline V gene are SGHNT and YYREEE (reference sequence). V was pared by 2 bases and J by 10 bases, with 10 bases between. The CDR3 is made up of 12 amino acids. Written as DNA, the CDR3 is TGTGCCAGCAGCTTCCCCGGGTTAGAGCAGTTCTTC. It encodes CASSFPGLEQFF. The whole variable domain, filled in from reference TRBV5-4 and TRBJ2-1, reads ETGVTQSPTHLIKTRGQQVTLRCSSQSGHNTVSWYQQALGQGPQFIFQYYREEENGRGNFPPRFSGLQFPNYSSELNVNALELDDSALYLCASSFPGLEQFFGPGTRLTVL.

The chain has TRBV19 and TRBJ2-3, with D possibly TRBD1 on 6 matching bases. Trimming left V 5 bases short and J 2 bases short, with 17 bases between. The CDR3 has 16 amino acids. In germline, CDR1 is LNHDA, CDR2 SQIVND (reference sequence). The CDR3 is CASSSKTTGITDTQYF. In DNA, the CDR3 is TGTGCCAGTAGTTCCAAGACGACAGGTATCACAGATACGCAGTATTTT.

This chain connects TRBV5-1 to TRBJ1-1; D unclear. The V gene lost 1 base and the J gene lost 1 base, with 8 bases spanning the gap. The CDR3 sequence is 14 residues long. Germline values: CDR1 SGHRS, CDR2 YFSETQ. The CDR3 nucleotides are TGCGCCAGCAGCTTGCCAGGTCAGAACACTGAAGCTTTCTTT. As protein: CASSLPGQNTEAFF.

This clone was found once. Other DNA sequences from this sample encode an identical CDR3 as well. The V call is TRBV2, the J call TRBJ2-7; D unresolved. The CDR3 contains 11 residues. In germline, CDR1 is SNHLY, CDR2 FYNNEI. The V end was cut by 1 base, the J end by 7 bases, with 5 bases between. The CDR3 coding sequence is TGTGCCAGCAGTGAAGTCCGTGAGCAGTACTTC. Translated: CASSEVREQYF.

CDR3 DNA: TGTGCCAGCAGCCGGGCCGGGGGGAGCACAGATACGCAGTATTTT. Encoded protein: CASSRAGGSTDTQYF. The rearrangement uses TRBV5-4 and TRBJ2-3; TRBD2 aligns across 7 bases. The CDR3 consists of 15 residues. The V and J ends lost 4 bases and 0 bases, in that order; junction bases with no gene match: 5. CDR1 and CDR2 (germline): SGHNT, YYREEE (reference sequence).

This clone was counted between two and nine times. V and J are TRBV6-5 and TRBJ2-3; D may be TRBD2 (6 bases). The CDR3 covers 14 residues. Trimming removed 6 bases at V and 2 bases at J, with 12 bases between. Germline V lookup: CDR1 MNHEY, CDR2 SVGAGI. The CDR3 DNA sequence: TGTGCCAGCAGCCTAGGAGGGTACACAGATACGCAGTATTTT. It is translated as CASSLGGYTDTQYF.

As to this clone: Other DNA sequences in the same sample also yield this CDR3. The V gene is TRBV18, the J gene TRBJ2-3; D unclear. The CDR3 is 13 amino acids. CDR1 is KGHSH, CDR2 LQKENI, per germline. V lost 3 bases to trimming and J lost 0 bases, with 4 bases between them. The CDR3 nucleotides read TGTGCCAGCTCACCGTCTAGCACAGATACGCAGTATTTT. This gives the protein CASSPSSTDTQYF.

The CDR3 is CASSPLAGLNTGELFF. In DNA, the CDR3 is TGTGCCAGCAGCCCGCTAGCGGGGCTTAACACCGGGGAGCTGTTTTTT. The chain joins TRBV7-8 to TRBJ2-2; 9 bases are shared with TRBD2. The junction had 6 bases not matched to a gene; V was cut back by 5 bases and J by 2 bases. Germline values: CDR1 SGHVS, CDR2 FQNEAQ. CDR3 length: 16 amino acids.

This chain links TRBV11-2 with TRBJ2-7; 10 bases align to TRBD1. J gave up 4 bases and V 4 bases, and 10 bases lay outside the gene matches. CDR1 and CDR2 (germline): SGHAT, FQNNGV. The CDR3 has 16 residues. CDR3 in amino acids: CASSSDRGQGWYEQYF. The DNA of the CDR3 is TGTGCCAGCAGCTCTGACAGGGGGCAGGGGTGGTACGAGCAGTACTTC.

This chain uses TRBV9 with TRBJ1-6; D is possibly TRBD1 (5 bases). The CDR3 is 14 residues long. Germline lookup yields CDR1 SGDLS and CDR2 YYNGEE. With 2 bases removed from V and 5 bases from J, the gap between germline ends came to 8 bases. The CDR3 here is CASSVGLHNSPLHF. Here the CDR3 DNA reads TGTGCCAGCAGCGTGGGACTGCATAATTCACCCCTCCACTTT.

The chain recombines TRBV20-1 with TRBJ1-5; D gene unclear. V was cut by 3 bases and J by 6 bases, with 15 bases left in between. Germline values: CDR1 DFQATT, CDR2 SNEGSKA (reference sequence). The CDR3 is 14 residues long. The CDR3 DNA reads TGCAGTGCTAGTCCTGCCCAGGTCTTTCAGCCCCAGCATTTT. As protein: CSASPAQVFQPQHF.

The CDR3 nucleotides read TGTGCCTGGAGTCTTTTCTCTGGAAACACCATATATTTT. The encoded protein is CAWSLFSGNTIYF. The rearrangement joins TRBV30 to TRBJ1-3; D is unresolved. Germline V CDR1 and CDR2: GTSNPN, SVGIG (reference sequence). The CDR3 length is 13 residues. V lost 2 bases to trimming and J lost 0 bases, with 5 bases between them. The full variable domain, completed using reference TRBV30 and TRBJ1-3, is SQTIHQWPATLVQPVGSPLSLECTVEGTSNPNLYWYRQAAGRGLQLLFYSVGIGQISSEVPQNLSASRPQDRQFILSSKKLLLSDSGFYLCAWSLFSGNTIYFGEGSWLTVV.

The V call is TRBV5-1, the J call TRBJ2-2; 8 bases align to TRBD2. This CDR3 region has 14 residues. With 2 bases clipped from V and 8 bases from J, the junction kept 5 bases outside the gene matches. The germline V gene encodes CDR1 SGHRS and CDR2 YFSETQ. The CDR3 DNA reads as TGCGCCAGCAGCTTAAGGACTAGCACTGGGGAGCTGTTTTTT. Encoded protein: CASSLRTSTGELFF.

The chain couples TRBV18 to TRBJ1-4; 7 positions match TRBD1. The V gene's germline CDR1 is KGHSH and CDR2 LQKENI. The CDR3 runs 14 residues. Trimming removed 6 bases from V and 4 bases from J; junction bases left unmatched: 5. The DNA of the CDR3 is TGTGCCAGCTCTCAGGGACAGCTTAATGAAAAACTGTTTTTT. This sequence encodes CASSQGQLNEKLFF.

This clone was detected once. This chain links TRBV24-1 with TRBJ2-1; TRBD1 matches 7 bases. V trimming: 3 bases; J trimming: 5 bases; junction bases outside the gene matches: 9. The CDR3 is made up of 16 amino acids. CDR1 KGHDR and CDR2 SFDVKD come from the germline V gene. The CDR3 spells CATSDGSGTADNEQFF. The CDR3 DNA reads TGTGCCACCAGTGATGGATCCGGGACAGCCGACAATGAGCAGTTCTTC.

This chain joins TRBV6-5 and TRBJ1-5; a weak D match, TRBD1 (5 bases). Trimming took 5 bases from V and 10 from J, leaving 15 bases between them. CDR3 length: 13 residues. Per the germline V gene, CDR1 is MNHEY and CDR2 is SVGAGI. The DNA of the CDR3 is TGTGCCAGCAGTCCCCAACCAGGGAATCCCCAGCATTTT. Translation: CASSPQPGNPQHF.